These T cell receptor beta chains were read from a single sample in a study of CXCR3-negative and CXCR3-positive naive CD8 T cells. TCRdb re-called the 5' RACE reads; every CDR3 protein appears as one record, without DNA. The sample holds approximately 37,000 distinct CDR3 sequences. Input material: memory CD8+ T cells from blood. The source is a human donor in good health. Some clones in this sample may be carry-over from other donors' samples. Both conserved end residues are part of each CDR3. Each record gives: clone size, V gene, J gene, CDR3 protein. The size field is filled for only some rows; it gives once, few, many or a size class.

clone_size: -; v_call: TRBV29-1; j_call: TRBJ2-3; cdr3_aa: CSGRDPDGTDTQYF
clone_size: -; v_call: TRBV28; j_call: TRBJ2-3; cdr3_aa: CASKKLQGTDTQYF
clone_size: -; v_call: TRBV3-1; j_call: TRBJ1-5; cdr3_aa: CASSPENSNQPQHF
clone_size: -; v_call: TRBV9; j_call: TRBJ2-2; cdr3_aa: CASNTPGVETGELFF
clone_size: -; v_call: TRBV15; j_call: TRBJ2-2; cdr3_aa: CATSGWAVDRGTGELFF
clone_size: -; v_call: TRBV20-1; j_call: TRBJ1-2; cdr3_aa: CSARDPGKPYGYTF
clone_size: -; v_call: TRBV12-3/TRBV12-4; j_call: TRBJ1-1; cdr3_aa: CASGRVMDTEAFF
clone_size: -; v_call: TRBV6-1; j_call: TRBJ2-1; cdr3_aa: CASRNLAGGIYNEQFF
clone_size: -; v_call: TRBV25-1; j_call: TRBJ2-3; cdr3_aa: CASSRAESTDTQYF
clone_size: -; v_call: TRBV12-3/TRBV12-4; j_call: TRBJ2-1; cdr3_aa: CASAGGYNEQFF
clone_size: -; v_call: TRBV29-1; j_call: TRBJ2-4; cdr3_aa: CSVDRGSNIQYF
clone_size: -; v_call: TRBV4-1; j_call: TRBJ1-2; cdr3_aa: CASSIQGNYGYTF
clone_size: -; v_call: TRBV7-3; j_call: TRBJ2-7; cdr3_aa: CASSLTTSYEQYF
clone_size: -; v_call: TRBV14; j_call: TRBJ2-7; cdr3_aa: CASSLVPSEQYF
clone_size: -; v_call: TRBV12-3/TRBV12-4; j_call: TRBJ1-4; cdr3_aa: CASSFYTGSEKLFF
clone_size: -; v_call: TRBV20-1; j_call: TRBJ2-2; cdr3_aa: CSARGNRESGELFF
clone_size: -; v_call: TRBV20-1; j_call: TRBJ2-7; cdr3_aa: CSARQRGQLYEQYF
clone_size: -; v_call: TRBV30; j_call: TRBJ1-1; cdr3_aa: CALSPGTEAFF
clone_size: -; v_call: TRBV29-1; j_call: TRBJ2-2; cdr3_aa: CSVEEPHQGRNTGELFF
clone_size: -; v_call: TRBV7-2; j_call: TRBJ1-1; cdr3_aa: CASINPGWTEAFF
clone_size: -; v_call: TRBV6-5; j_call: TRBJ2-3; cdr3_aa: CASSYRGTQYF
clone_size: -; v_call: TRBV7-2; j_call: TRBJ2-7; cdr3_aa: CASSLRTYEQYF
clone_size: -; v_call: TRBV5-1; j_call: TRBJ1-6; cdr3_aa: CASSLLGQGLSPLHF
clone_size: -; v_call: TRBV4-2; j_call: TRBJ2-1; cdr3_aa: CASSQELEGASSYNEQFF
clone_size: -; v_call: TRBV6-6; j_call: TRBJ2-1; cdr3_aa: CASSQTSGGSEQFF
clone_size: medium-sized; v_call: TRBV20-1; j_call: TRBJ2-5; cdr3_aa: CSARDDLTTPLTQYF
clone_size: -; v_call: TRBV5-6; j_call: TRBJ2-7; cdr3_aa: CASSLPMYEQYF
clone_size: -; v_call: TRBV7-6; j_call: TRBJ1-1; cdr3_aa: CASSLQGLNTEAFF
clone_size: -; v_call: TRBV4-2; j_call: TRBJ1-2; cdr3_aa: CASSLLGTAFSTF
clone_size: -; v_call: TRBV29-1; j_call: TRBJ2-7; cdr3_aa: CSVAGGSEQYF
clone_size: -; v_call: TRBV27; j_call: TRBJ2-7; cdr3_aa: CASRIGILGDSPYEQYF
clone_size: -; v_call: TRBV12-3/TRBV12-4; j_call: TRBJ2-3; cdr3_aa: CASSPRTSGGANTQYF
clone_size: -; v_call: TRBV7-6; j_call: TRBJ2-7; cdr3_aa: CASSAVPGLAGGPYEQYF
clone_size: -; v_call: TRBV4-1; j_call: TRBJ2-7; cdr3_aa: CASSQTGLNYEQYF
clone_size: -; v_call: TRBV4-1; j_call: TRBJ2-1; cdr3_aa: CASSQGMNEQFF
clone_size: -; v_call: TRBV4-3; j_call: TRBJ2-1; cdr3_aa: CASSQVMERGEQFF
clone_size: -; v_call: TRBV14; j_call: TRBJ2-3; cdr3_aa: CASSQAQLAGADTQYF
clone_size: -; v_call: TRBV27; j_call: TRBJ2-5; cdr3_aa: CASGEQETQYF
clone_size: -; v_call: TRBV6-2/TRBV6-3; j_call: TRBJ2-2; cdr3_aa: CASSPRGETGELFF
clone_size: -; v_call: TRBV29-1; j_call: TRBJ2-5; cdr3_aa: CSVGTPDPETQYF
clone_size: -; v_call: TRBV28; j_call: TRBJ2-1; cdr3_aa: CASSFGGEGGVYNEQFF
clone_size: -; v_call: TRBV5-1; j_call: TRBJ1-2; cdr3_aa: CASSLRDGSFGYTF
clone_size: -; v_call: TRBV7-3; j_call: TRBJ2-5; cdr3_aa: CASSSSPLLETQYF
clone_size: -; v_call: TRBV29-1; j_call: TRBJ2-2; cdr3_aa: CSGDIENTGELFF
clone_size: -; v_call: TRBV19; j_call: TRBJ2-1; cdr3_aa: CASSPTGDPYNEQFF
clone_size: -; v_call: TRBV13; j_call: TRBJ1-1; cdr3_aa: CASSPRGAEAFF
clone_size: -; v_call: TRBV30; j_call: TRBJ1-5; cdr3_aa: CAWSASGLLNQPQHF
clone_size: -; v_call: TRBV27; j_call: TRBJ2-2; cdr3_aa: CASSSAGNTGELFF
clone_size: -; v_call: TRBV7-3; j_call: TRBJ2-1; cdr3_aa: CASSLIAGSYNEQFF
clone_size: -; v_call: TRBV15; j_call: TRBJ2-5; cdr3_aa: CATSRDRAGETQYF
clone_size: -; v_call: TRBV11-2; j_call: TRBJ2-3; cdr3_aa: CASSPTGSAGDTQYF
clone_size: -; v_call: TRBV10-3; j_call: TRBJ2-7; cdr3_aa: CAMGGGISYEQYF
clone_size: -; v_call: TRBV12-3/TRBV12-4; j_call: TRBJ1-1; cdr3_aa: CASSFDRGPTEAFF
clone_size: -; v_call: TRBV11-2; j_call: TRBJ2-3; cdr3_aa: CASSPTSGYPTDTQYF
clone_size: -; v_call: TRBV7-2; j_call: TRBJ2-5; cdr3_aa: CASSLMFREKETQYF
clone_size: -; v_call: TRBV18; j_call: TRBJ2-1; cdr3_aa: CASSVTSTYNEQFF
clone_size: -; v_call: TRBV7-9; j_call: TRBJ2-7; cdr3_aa: CASSPRTRPYEQYF
clone_size: -; v_call: TRBV5-4; j_call: TRBJ2-7; cdr3_aa: CASSPGQEAYEQYF
clone_size: -; v_call: TRBV7-9; j_call: TRBJ1-1; cdr3_aa: CASSHGGNTEAFF